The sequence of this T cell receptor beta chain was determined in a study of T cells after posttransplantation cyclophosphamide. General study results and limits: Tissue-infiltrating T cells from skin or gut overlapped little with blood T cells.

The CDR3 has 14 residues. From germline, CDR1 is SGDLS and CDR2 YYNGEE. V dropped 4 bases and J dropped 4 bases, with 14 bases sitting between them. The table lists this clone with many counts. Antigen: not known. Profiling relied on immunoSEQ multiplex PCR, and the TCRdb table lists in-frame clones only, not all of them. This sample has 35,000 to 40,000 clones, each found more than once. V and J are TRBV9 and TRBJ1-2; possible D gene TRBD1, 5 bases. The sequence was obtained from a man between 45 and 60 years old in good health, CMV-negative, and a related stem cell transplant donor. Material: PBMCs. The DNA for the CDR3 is TGTGCCAGCAGCCCGGGTGGGGGGTTCTATGGCTACACCTTC. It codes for CASSPGGGFYGYTF. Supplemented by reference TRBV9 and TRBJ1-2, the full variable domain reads DSGVTQTPKHLITATGQRVTLRCSPRSGDLSVYWYQQSLDQGLQFLIQYYNGEERAKGNILERFSAQQFPDLHSELNLSSLELGDSALYFCASSPGGGFYGYTFGSGTRLTVV.